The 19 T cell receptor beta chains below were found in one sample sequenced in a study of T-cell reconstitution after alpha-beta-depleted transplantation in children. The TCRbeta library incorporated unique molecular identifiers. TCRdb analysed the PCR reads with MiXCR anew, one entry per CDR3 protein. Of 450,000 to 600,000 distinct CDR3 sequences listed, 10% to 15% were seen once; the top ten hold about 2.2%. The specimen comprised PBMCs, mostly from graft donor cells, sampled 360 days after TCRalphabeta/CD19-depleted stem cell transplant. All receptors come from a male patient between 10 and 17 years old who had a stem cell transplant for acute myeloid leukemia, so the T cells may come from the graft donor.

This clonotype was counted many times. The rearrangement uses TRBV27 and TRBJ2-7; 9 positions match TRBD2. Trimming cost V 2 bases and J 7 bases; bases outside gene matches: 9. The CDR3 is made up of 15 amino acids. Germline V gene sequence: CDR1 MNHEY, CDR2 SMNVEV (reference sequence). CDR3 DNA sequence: TGTGCCAGCAGTTTAGGGGCTAGCGGGGTCCAGGAGCAGTACTTC. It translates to CASSLGASGVQEQYF.

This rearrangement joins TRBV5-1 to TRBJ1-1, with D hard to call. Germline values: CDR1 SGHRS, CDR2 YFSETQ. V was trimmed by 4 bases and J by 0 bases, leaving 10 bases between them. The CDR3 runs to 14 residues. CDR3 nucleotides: TGCGCCAGCAGCCCTCTTGGGGTGAACACTGAAGCTTTCTTT. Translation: CASSPLGVNTEAFF.

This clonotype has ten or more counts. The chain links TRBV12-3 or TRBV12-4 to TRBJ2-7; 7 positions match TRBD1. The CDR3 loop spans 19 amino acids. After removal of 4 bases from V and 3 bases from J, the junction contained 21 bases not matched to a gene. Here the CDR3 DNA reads TGTGCCAGCAGTTCGGACCCCCGATTCCCGGGACAGACCCTCTACGAGCAGTACTTC. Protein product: CASSSDPRFPGQTLYEQYF.

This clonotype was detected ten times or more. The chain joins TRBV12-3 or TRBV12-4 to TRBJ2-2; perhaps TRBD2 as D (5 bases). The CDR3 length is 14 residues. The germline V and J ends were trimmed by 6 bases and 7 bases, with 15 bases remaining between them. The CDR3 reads CASRGNPRVGELFF. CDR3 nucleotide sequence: TGTGCCAGCAGGGGCAATCCGAGGGTCGGGGAGCTGTTTTTT.

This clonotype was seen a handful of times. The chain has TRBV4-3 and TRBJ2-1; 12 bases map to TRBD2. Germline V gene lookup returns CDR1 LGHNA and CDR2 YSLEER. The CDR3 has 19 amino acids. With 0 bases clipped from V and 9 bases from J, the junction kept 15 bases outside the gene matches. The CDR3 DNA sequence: TGCGCCAGCAGCCAAGATTGGCCGGTGACTAGCGGGAGTTATAGTGAGCAGTTCTTC. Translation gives CASSQDWPVTSGSYSEQFF.

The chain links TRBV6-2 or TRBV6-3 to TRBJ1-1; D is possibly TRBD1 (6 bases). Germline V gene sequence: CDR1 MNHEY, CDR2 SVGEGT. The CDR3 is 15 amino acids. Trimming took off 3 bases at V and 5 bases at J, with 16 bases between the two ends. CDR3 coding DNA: TGTGCCAGCAGTTATTTCGGGGGGCAGGGGACTGAAGCTTTCTTT. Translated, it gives CASSYFGGQGTEAFF.

The CDR3 DNA reads as TGCAGTGCCGCTCTAGCGAATATATGGGCCGGGGAGCTGTTTTTT. This gives the protein CSAALANIWAGELFF. The chain combines TRBV20-1 with TRBJ2-2, with D possibly TRBD2 on 6 matching bases. The V end was cut by 6 bases, the J end by 6 bases, with 20 bases between. The CDR3 runs to 15 residues. Germline CDR1 is DFQATT and CDR2 is SNEGSKA (reference sequence).

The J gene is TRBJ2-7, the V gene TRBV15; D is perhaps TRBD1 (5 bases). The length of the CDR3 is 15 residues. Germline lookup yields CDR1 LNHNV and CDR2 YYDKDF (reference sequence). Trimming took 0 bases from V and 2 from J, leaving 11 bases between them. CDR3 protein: CATSREKGSTYEQYF. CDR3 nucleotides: TGTGCCACCAGCAGAGAAAAGGGGTCTACCTACGAGCAGTACTTC.

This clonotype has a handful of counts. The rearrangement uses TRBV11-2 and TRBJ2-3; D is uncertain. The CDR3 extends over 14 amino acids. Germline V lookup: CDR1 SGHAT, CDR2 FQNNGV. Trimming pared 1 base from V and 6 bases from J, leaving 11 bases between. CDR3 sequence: CASSLGSGRDTQYF. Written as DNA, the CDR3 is TGTGCCAGCAGCTTAGGCTCCGGAAGGGATACGCAGTATTTT.

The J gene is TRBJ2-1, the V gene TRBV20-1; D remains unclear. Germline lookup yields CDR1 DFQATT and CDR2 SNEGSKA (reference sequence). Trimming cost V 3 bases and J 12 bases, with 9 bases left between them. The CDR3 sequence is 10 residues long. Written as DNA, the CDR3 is TGCAGTGCTAGCCTCCCCCCGCAGTTCTTC. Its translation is CSASLPPQFF.

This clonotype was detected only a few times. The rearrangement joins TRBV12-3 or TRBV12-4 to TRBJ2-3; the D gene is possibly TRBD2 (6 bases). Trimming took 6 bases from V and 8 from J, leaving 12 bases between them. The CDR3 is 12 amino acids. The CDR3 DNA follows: TGTGCCAGCAGCAAAGTGGGGGGTACGCAGTATTTT. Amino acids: CASSKVGGTQYF.

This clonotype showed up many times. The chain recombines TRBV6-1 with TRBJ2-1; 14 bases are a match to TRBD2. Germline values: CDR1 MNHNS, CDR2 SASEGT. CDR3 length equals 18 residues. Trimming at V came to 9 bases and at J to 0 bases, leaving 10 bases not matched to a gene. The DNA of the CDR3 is TGTGCCAGTCTCAGACTAGCGGGAGGGCCGCGCTCCTACAATGAGCAGTTCTTC. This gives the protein CASLRLAGGPRSYNEQFF.

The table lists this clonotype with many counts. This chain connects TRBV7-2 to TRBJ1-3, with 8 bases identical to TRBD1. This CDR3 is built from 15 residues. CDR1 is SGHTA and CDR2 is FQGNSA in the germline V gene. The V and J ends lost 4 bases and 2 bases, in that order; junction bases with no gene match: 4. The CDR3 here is CASSSWTGPGNTIYF. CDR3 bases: TGTGCCAGCAGCTCATGGACAGGGCCTGGAAACACCATATATTTT. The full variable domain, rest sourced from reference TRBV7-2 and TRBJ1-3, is GAGVSQSPSNKVTEKGKDVELRCDPISGHTALYWYRQSLGQGLEFLIYFQGNSAPDKSGLPSDRFSAERTGGSVSTLTIQRTQQEDSAVYLCASSSWTGPGNTIYFGEGSWLTVV.

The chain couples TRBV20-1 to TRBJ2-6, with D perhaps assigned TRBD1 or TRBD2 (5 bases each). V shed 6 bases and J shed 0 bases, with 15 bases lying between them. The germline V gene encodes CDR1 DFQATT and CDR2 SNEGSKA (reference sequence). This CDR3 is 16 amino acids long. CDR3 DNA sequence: TGCAGTGCCGTCAGGGACCTTAGCTCTGGGGCCAACGTCCTGACTTTC. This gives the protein CSAVRDLSSGANVLTF.

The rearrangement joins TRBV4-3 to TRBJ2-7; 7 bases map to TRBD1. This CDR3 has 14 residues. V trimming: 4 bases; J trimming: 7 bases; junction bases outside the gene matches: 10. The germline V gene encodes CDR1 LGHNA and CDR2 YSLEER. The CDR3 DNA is TGCGCCAGCAGCCCGAAGACAGGGTCCGGTGAGCAGTACTTC. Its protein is CASSPKTGSGEQYF.

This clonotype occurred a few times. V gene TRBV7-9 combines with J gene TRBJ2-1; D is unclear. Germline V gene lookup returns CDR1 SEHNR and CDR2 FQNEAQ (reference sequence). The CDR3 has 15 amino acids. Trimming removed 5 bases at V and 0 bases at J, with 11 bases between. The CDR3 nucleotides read TGTGCCAGCAGCAATAACGCTTTCTCCTACAATGAGCAGTTCTTC. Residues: CASSNNAFSYNEQFF.

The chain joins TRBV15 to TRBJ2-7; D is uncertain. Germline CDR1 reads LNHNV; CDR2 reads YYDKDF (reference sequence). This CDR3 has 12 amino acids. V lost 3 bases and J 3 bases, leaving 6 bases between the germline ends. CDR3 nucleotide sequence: TGTGCCACCAGCAGTATCAGCTACGAGCAGTACTTC. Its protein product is CATSSISYEQYF.

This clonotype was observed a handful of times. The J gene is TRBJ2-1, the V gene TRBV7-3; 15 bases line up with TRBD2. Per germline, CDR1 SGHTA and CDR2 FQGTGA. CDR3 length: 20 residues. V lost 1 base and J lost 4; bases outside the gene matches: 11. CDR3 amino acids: CASSLNPPRTSGREYNEQFF. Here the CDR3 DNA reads TGTGCCAGCAGCTTAAATCCCCCCCGGACTAGCGGGAGGGAATACAATGAGCAGTTCTTC.

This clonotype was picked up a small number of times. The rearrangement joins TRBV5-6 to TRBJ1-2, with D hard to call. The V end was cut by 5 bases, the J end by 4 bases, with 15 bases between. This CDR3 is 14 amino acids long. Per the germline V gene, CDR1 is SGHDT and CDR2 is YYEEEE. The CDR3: CASRWASLPYGYTF. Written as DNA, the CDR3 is TGTGCCAGCAGGTGGGCCAGCCTCCCCTATGGCTACACCTTC.